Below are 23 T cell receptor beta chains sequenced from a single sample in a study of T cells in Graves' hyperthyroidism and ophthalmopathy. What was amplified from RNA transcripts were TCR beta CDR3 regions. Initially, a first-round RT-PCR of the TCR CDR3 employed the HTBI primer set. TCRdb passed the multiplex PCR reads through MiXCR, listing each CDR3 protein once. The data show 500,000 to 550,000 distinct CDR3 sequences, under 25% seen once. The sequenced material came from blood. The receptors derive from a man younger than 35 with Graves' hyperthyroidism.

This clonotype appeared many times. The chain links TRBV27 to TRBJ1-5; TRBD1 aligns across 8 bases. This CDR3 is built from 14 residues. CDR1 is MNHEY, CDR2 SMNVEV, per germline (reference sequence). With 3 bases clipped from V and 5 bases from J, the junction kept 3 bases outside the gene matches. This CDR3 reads CASSLSGGYQPQHF. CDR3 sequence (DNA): TGTGCCAGCAGTTTGTCAGGGGGCTATCAGCCCCAGCATTTT.

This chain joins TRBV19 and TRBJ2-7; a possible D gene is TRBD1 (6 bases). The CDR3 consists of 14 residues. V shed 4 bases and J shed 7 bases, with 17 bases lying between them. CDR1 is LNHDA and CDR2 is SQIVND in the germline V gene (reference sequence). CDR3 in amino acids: CASSTQGFLREQYF. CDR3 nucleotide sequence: TGTGCCAGTAGTACCCAGGGGTTCCTACGGGAGCAGTACTTC.

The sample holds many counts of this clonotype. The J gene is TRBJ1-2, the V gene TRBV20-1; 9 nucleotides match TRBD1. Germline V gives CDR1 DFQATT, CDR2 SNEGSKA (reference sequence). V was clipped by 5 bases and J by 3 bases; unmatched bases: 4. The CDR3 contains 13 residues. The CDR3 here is CSARRTGDYGYTF. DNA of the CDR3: TGCAGTGCTCGTAGGACAGGGGACTATGGCTACACCTTC.

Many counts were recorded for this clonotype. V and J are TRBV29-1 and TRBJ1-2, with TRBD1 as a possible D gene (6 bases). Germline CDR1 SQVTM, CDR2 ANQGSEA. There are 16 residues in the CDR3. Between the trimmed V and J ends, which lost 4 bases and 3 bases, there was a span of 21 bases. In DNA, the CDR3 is TGCAGCGTTGGTCCCCCTGGGGGGGGGCGAGACTATGGCTACACCTTC. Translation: CSVGPPGGGRDYGYTF. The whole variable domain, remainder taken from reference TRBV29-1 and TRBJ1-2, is SAVISQKPSRDICQRGTSLTIQCQVDSQVTMMFWYRQQPGQSLTLIATANQGSEATYESGFVIDKFPISRPNLTFSTLTVSNMSPEDSSIYLCSVGPPGGGRDYGYTFGSGTRLTVV.

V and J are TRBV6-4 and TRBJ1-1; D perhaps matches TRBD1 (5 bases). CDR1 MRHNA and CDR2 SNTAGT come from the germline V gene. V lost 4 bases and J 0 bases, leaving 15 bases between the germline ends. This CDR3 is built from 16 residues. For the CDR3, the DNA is TGTGCCAGCAGTGTATCACCCGACAGCGTGAACACTGAAGCTTTCTTT. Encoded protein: CASSVSPDSVNTEAFF.

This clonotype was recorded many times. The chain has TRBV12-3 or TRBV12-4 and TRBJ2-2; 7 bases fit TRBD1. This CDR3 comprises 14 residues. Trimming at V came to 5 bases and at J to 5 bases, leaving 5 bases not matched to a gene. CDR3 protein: CASSTGTETGELFF. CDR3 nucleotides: TGTGCCAGCAGTACCGGGACAGAAACCGGGGAGCTGTTTTTT.

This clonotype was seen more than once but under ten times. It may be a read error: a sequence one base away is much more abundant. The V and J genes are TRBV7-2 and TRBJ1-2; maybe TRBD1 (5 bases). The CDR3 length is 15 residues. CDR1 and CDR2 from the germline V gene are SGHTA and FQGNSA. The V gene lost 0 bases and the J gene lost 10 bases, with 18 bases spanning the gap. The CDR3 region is CASSLAGWDRKDYTF. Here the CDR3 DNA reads TGTGCCAGCAGCTTAGCCGGTTGGGACCGAAAAGACTACACCTTC.

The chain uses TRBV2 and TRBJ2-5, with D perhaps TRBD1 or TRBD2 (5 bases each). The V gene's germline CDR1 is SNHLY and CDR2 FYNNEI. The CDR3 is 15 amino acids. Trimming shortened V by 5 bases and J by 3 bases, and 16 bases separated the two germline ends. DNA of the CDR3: TGTGCCAGCAGTATTCTCGGGACGGAAAAAGAGACCCAGTACTTC. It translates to CASSILGTEKETQYF.

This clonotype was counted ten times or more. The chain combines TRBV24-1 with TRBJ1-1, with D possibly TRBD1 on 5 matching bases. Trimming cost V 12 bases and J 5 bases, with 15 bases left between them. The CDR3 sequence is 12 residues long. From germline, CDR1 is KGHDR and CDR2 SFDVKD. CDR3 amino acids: CALRAGKTEAFF. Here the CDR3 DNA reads TGTGCCCTCAGAGCAGGGAAAACTGAAGCTTTCTTT.

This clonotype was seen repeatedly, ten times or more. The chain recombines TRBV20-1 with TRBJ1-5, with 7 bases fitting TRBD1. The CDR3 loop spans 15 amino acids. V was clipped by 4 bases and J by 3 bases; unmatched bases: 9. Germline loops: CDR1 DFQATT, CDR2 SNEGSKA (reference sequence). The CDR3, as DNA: TGCAGTGCTAAGGATCACAGGGGACCCAATCAGCCCCAGCATTTT. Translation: CSAKDHRGPNQPQHF.

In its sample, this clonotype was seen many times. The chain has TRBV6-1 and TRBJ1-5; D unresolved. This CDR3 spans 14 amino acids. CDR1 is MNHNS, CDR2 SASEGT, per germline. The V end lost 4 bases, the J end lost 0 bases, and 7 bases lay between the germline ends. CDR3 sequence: CASSGGTSNQPQHF. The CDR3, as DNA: TGTGCCAGCAGTGGGGGAACTAGCAATCAGCCCCAGCATTTT.

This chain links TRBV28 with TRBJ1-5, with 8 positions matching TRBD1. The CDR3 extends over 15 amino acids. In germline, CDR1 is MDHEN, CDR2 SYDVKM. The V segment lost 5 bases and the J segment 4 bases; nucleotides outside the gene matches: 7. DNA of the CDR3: TGTGCCAGCAGTGGATCCACAGGGGGAAATCAGCCCCAGCATTTT. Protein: CASSGSTGGNQPQHF.

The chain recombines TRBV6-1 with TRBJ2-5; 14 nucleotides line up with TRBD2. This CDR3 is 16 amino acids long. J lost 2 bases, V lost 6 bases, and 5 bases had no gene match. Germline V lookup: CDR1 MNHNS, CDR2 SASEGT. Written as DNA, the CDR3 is TGTGCCAGCAGCCAGAGGACTAGCGGGGGGCAAGAGACCCAGTACTTC. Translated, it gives CASSQRTSGGQETQYF.

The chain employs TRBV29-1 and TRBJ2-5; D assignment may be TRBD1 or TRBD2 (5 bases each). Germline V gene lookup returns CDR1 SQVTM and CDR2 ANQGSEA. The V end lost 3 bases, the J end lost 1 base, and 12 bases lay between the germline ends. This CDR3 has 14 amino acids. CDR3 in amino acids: CSVEGVIPQETQYF. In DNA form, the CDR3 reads TGCAGCGTTGAGGGGGTGATCCCCCAAGAGACCCAGTACTTC.

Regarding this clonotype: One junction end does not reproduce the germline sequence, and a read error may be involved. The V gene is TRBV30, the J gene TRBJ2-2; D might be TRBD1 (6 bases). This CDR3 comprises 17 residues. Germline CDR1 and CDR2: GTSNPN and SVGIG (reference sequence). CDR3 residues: CAWSVQLWTVNAGELFF. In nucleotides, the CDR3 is TGTGCCTGGAGTGTCCAGCTCTGGACAGTGAACGCCGGGGAGCTGTTTTTT.

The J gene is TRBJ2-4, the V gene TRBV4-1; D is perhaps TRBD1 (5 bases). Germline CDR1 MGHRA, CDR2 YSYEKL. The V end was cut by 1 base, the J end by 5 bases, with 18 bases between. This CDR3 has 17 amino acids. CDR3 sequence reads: CASSQGMAVRAENIQYF. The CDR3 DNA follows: TGCGCCAGCAGCCAAGGGATGGCGGTCAGGGCCGAAAACATTCAGTACTTC.

The CDR3 DNA follows: TGTGCCAGCAGCCTAAGTTTTTTCTCTGGAAACACCATATATTTT. Translating gives CASSLSFFSGNTIYF. J is TRBJ1-3 and V is TRBV11-2; unclear D gene. Germline lookup yields CDR1 SGHAT and CDR2 FQNNGV. This CDR3 is 15 amino acids long. Trimming shortened V by 5 bases and J by 0 bases, and 11 bases separated the two germline ends.

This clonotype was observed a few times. The CDR3 here is CAWSGQTNTGELFF. As DNA, the CDR3 is TGTGCCTGGAGCGGACAGACGAACACCGGGGAGCTGTTTTTT. The J gene is TRBJ2-2, the V gene TRBV30; D perhaps matches TRBD1 (6 bases). The CDR3 is made up of 14 amino acids. The V end lost 3 bases, the J end lost 0 bases, and 8 bases lay between the germline ends. Germline values: CDR1 GTSNPN, CDR2 SVGIG (reference sequence).

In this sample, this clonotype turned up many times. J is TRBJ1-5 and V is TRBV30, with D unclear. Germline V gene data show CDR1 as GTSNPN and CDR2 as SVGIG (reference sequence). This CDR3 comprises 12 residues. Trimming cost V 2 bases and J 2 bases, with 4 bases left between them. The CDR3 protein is CAWSNGNQPQHF. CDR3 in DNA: TGTGCCTGGAGTAACGGCAATCAGCCCCAGCATTTT.

As DNA, the CDR3 is TGCAGCGTACGGGACGATATGGGAGCTTTCTTT. Translated, it gives CSVRDDMGAFF. The chain combines TRBV29-1 with TRBJ1-1; possible D gene TRBD1, 5 bases. This CDR3 contains 11 residues. V was clipped by 6 bases and J by 10 bases, with 15 bases between them. Germline assignment: CDR1 SQVTM and CDR2 ANQGSEA.

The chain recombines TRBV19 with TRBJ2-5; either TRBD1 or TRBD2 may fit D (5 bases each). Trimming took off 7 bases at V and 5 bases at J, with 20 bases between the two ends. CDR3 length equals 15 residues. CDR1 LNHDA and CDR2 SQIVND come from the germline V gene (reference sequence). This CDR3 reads CASTDFSGPEETQYF. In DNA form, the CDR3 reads TGTGCCAGTACCGACTTCTCGGGGCCCGAGGAGACCCAGTACTTC.

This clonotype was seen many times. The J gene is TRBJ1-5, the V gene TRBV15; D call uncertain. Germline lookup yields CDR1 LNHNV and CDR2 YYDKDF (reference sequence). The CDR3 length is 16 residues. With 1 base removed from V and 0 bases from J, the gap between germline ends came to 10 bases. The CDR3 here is CATSRAAWDSNQPQHF. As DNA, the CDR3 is TGTGCCACCAGCAGAGCGGCGTGGGATAGCAATCAGCCCCAGCATTTT. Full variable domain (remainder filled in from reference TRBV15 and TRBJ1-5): DAMVIQNPRYQVTQFGKPVTLSCSQTLNHNVMYWYQQKSSQAPKLLFHYYDKDFNNEADTPDNFQSRRPNTSFCFLDIRSPGLGDTAMYLCATSRAAWDSNQPQHFGDGTRLSIL.

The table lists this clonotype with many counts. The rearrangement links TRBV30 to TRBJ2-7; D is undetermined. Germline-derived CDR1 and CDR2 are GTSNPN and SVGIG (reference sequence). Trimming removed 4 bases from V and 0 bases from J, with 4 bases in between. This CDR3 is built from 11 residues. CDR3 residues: CAWKDSYEQYF. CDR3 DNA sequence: TGTGCCTGGAAGGACTCCTACGAGCAGTACTTC.